The T cell receptor beta chain under discussion was sequenced for a study of CD8+ T cells in alopecia areata (dated by TCRdb to 2017 to 2018). Concerning the study at large: The treated patients, all with moderate-to-severe alopecia areata, were enrolled in an open-label pilot trial of oral tofacitinib given at 5 to 10 mg twice daily. TCRbeta CDR3 regions were amplified by immunoSEQ multiplex PCR with 35 Vbeta forward and 13 Jbeta reverse primers. RNA was obtained with the PAXgene miRNA kit for fixed scalp, the miRNeasy kit for PBMCs, and the RNeasy kit for mouse skin. In humans, TCRbeta sequencing was performed on scalp tissue and on sorted CD4+ and CD8+ peripheral blood T cells from healthy controls and from patients with patchy or totalis/universalis alopecia areata. In both human patients and the C3H/HeJ mouse model, the study applied high-throughput TCRbeta sequencing to look at T cell clonal expansion in alopecia areata. Tofacitinib was administered for 6 to 18 months, and 6 months of follow-up off drug were then conducted to assess delayed response and recurrence. For the treated patients, the SALT score, which quantifies what percentage of scalp surface area is affected, served as the measure of disease severity. Patients on tofacitinib were biopsied at baseline and after 4 and 24 weeks of treatment, and several of the patients also had a later scalp biopsy. Scalp clonality was compared among normal scalp (n=4), patchy alopecia areata scalp (n=8), and alopecia totalis/universalis scalp (n=8).

After removal of 0 bases from V and 1 base from J, the junction retains 9 bases not matched to a gene. CDR3 length: 18 amino acids, cysteine to phenylalanine. This entry keeps only the CDR3 DNA: 54 bases, framed from base 1. The germline V gene gives CDR1 as SGHRS and CDR2 as YFSETQ. Study-level results and caveats: Lesional scalp, especially in alopecia totalis/universalis, showed higher clonality and more expanded CD8+ clones than normal scalp, suggesting antigenic drive. Because the treated cohort was small and had only one nonresponder, larger studies are needed to examine links between baseline CD8+ expansion and response. Scalp clonality and the number of expanded CD8+ clones among the top 100 scalp clones were significantly decreased by tofacitinib. Shared TCR sequences between patients were less evident than in mice, which may be partly attributable to HLA diversity in the patient population. Scalp TCR repertoire analysis is complicated because resident alphabeta T cells in normal human skin are also sequenced, whereas mouse skin is dominated by gammadelta T cells. Many expanded lesional clones were found to persist in scalp and blood during tofacitinib treatment, and relapse after treatment cessation may be partly explained by this persistence.

The time point label of this sample denotes: about 4 weeks on oral tofacitinib. The label giving this sample's treatment or condition can be read as: oral pan-JAK inhibitor, 5-10 mg twice daily. Lesional scalp punch biopsies and peripheral blood were collected from alopecia areata patients. PBMCs were isolated by density centrifugation and stained for CD3, CD4 and CD8, after which CD4+ and CD8+ T cells were sorted on a FACSAria. This clone has just one count. The target of this receptor is not known. Qualities for individual bases were not recorded, and no much larger clone is one base off. Receptor amplification or capture employed the immunoSEQ multiplex PCR assay. RNA was extracted from all samples and reverse transcribed into cDNA, which served as template for TCR sequencing. First-strand cDNA was synthesized with SuperScript III using a 2:1 mix of oligo-dT and random hexamers. A synthetic immune receptor repertoire was used to gauge amplification bias, and whatever bias remained was removed computationally. As for the authors' bioinformatics: Raw reads were preprocessed for error removal, and CDR3 was defined according to IMGT conventions as running from the conserved cysteine to phenylalanine. To get clonality, Shannon entropy was normalized by log2 of the number of productive unique TCRs and the result was subtracted from 1. Whether each scalp clone was CD4 or CD8 was inferred by checking scalp TCRbeta sequences against the CD4 and CD8 repertoires from sorted blood. What TCRdb holds here is the immuneACCESS table cut down to in-frame rearrangements. Part of the clones is not present; checked against another copy, under half of the missing clones reflect an unresolved V gene, and the others are unexplained. That table is the source of V, J and clone size, and D and trimming were worked out from the DNA. This sample gives some 150,000 clones in total; roughly 86% of them show up just once. The ten most abundant clones make up under 15% of the sample.

The source of this sequence is a human donor with alopecia areata. The material sequenced was CD8+ T cells sorted from blood, taken at week 4, from a patient treated with tofacitinib. The chain couples TRBV5-1 to TRBJ1-1, with 10 junctional bases fitting TRBD1. The DNA sequence is TGCGCCAGCAGCTTGGAAGTAGGGACAGGGGCTAGGAACACTGAAGCTTTCTTT. Its amino acids are CASSLEVGTGARNTEAFF.